The 20 T cell receptor beta chains below were found in one sample sequenced in a study of blood T cell repertoires in COVID-19. TCRdb's table, derived via immunoSEQ multiplex PCR, lists solely in-frame clones and lacks some. The sample lists around 250,000 clones, roughly 85% occurring once. Sequenced sample: PBMCs or T cells enriched from blood (not recorded which). The receptors stem from a man aged 40-49 years who had been exposed to COVID-19.

The chain uses TRBV6-5 and TRBJ2-7, with 7 positions matching TRBD2. The CDR3 sequence is 14 residues long. Germline CDR1 reads MNHEY; CDR2 reads SVGAGI. Trimming at V came to 7 bases and at J to 2 bases, leaving 8 bases not matched to a gene. The CDR3 region is CASTIRGVTYEQYF. Written as DNA, the CDR3 is TGTGCCAGCACTATCCGGGGGGTCACCTACGAGCAGTACTTC.

This chain uses TRBV7-2 with TRBJ2-5; 10 bases align to TRBD1. The CDR3 runs to 16 residues. Trimming at V came to 3 bases and at J to 5 bases, leaving 9 bases not matched to a gene. Germline values: CDR1 SGHTA, CDR2 FQGNSA. The CDR3 is CASSLIDRGQEETQYF. The DNA for the CDR3 is TGTGCCAGCAGCTTGATTGACAGGGGGCAGGAGGAGACCCAGTACTTC.

The V call is TRBV18, the J call TRBJ1-1; 7 nucleotides line up with TRBD1. The CDR3 extends over 17 amino acids. Germline V gene lookup returns CDR1 KGHSH and CDR2 LQKENI. The trim removed 2 bases at V and 2 bases at J, leaving 11 bases unmatched. The CDR3 DNA sequence: TGTGCCAGCTCACCAATAGGACAGGTAACCTCCAACACTGAAGCTTTCTTT. This translates into CASSPIGQVTSNTEAFF.

This clone was seen a handful of times. The chain recombines TRBV9 with TRBJ1-1; 7 bases line up with TRBD1. The CDR3 contains 15 residues. The trim removed 3 bases at V and 3 bases at J, leaving 8 bases unmatched. The germline V gene has CDR1 SGDLS and CDR2 YYNGEE. In DNA, the CDR3 is TGTGCCAGCAGCGAAAGTGACAGGGAGGACACTGAAGCTTTCTTT. As protein: CASSESDREDTEAFF. The entire variable domain, with the rest obtained from reference TRBV9 and TRBJ1-1, is as follows: DSGVTQTPKHLITATGQRVTLRCSPRSGDLSVYWYQQSLDQGLQFLIQYYNGEERAKGNILERFSAQQFPDLHSELNLSSLELGDSALYFCASSESDREDTEAFFGQGTRLTVV.

The V gene is TRBV7-3, the J gene TRBJ1-2, with D possibly TRBD1 on 6 matching bases. Trimming took off 4 bases at V and 7 bases at J, with 13 bases between the two ends. This CDR3 contains 13 residues. The V gene's germline CDR1 is SGHTA and CDR2 FQGTGA. CDR3 residues: CASSYQGISGYTF. The DNA for the CDR3 is TGTGCCAGCAGCTACCAGGGGATCTCTGGCTACACCTTC.

V gene TRBV6-6 combines with J gene TRBJ2-7; a possible D gene is TRBD2 (7 bases). The CDR3 is 16 residues long. The V end was cut by 8 bases, the J end by 3 bases, with 23 bases between. Germline loops: CDR1 MNHNY, CDR2 SVGAGI (reference sequence). The CDR3 coding sequence is TGTGCCAGCGGCGGGGGCGACATGGGAGTAGGCTACGAGCAGTACTTC. Translating it yields CASGGGDMGVGYEQYF.

This CDR3 reads CASHEPGVTDTQYF. Here the CDR3 DNA reads TGTGCCAGCCATGAACCGGGAGTAACAGATACGCAGTATTTT. The chain joins TRBV7-9 to TRBJ2-3; possible D gene TRBD2, 6 bases. Looked up from germline, CDR1 is SEHNR and CDR2 is FQNEAQ (reference sequence). There are 14 residues in the CDR3. V was clipped by 8 bases and J by 3 bases, with 15 bases between them.

The V call is TRBV9, the J call TRBJ1-1; D ambiguous. Looked up from germline, CDR1 is SGDLS and CDR2 is YYNGEE. CDR3 length: 14 amino acids. V dropped 0 bases and J dropped 7 bases, with 13 bases sitting between them. CDR3 in amino acids: CASSVGGDTGEAFF. The DNA of the CDR3 is TGTGCCAGCAGCGTAGGGGGAGATACCGGTGAAGCTTTCTTT. The whole variable domain, remainder taken from reference TRBV9 and TRBJ1-1, is DSGVTQTPKHLITATGQRVTLRCSPRSGDLSVYWYQQSLDQGLQFLIQYYNGEERAKGNILERFSAQQFPDLHSELNLSSLELGDSALYFCASSVGGDTGEAFFGQGTRLTVV.

The chain employs TRBV29-1 and TRBJ2-6; unclear D gene. Germline V lookup: CDR1 SQVTM, CDR2 ANQGSEA. The CDR3 has 14 residues. V shed 4 bases and J shed 2 bases, with 9 bases lying between them. The CDR3 here is CSVGFTPGANVLTF. The DNA for the CDR3 is TGCAGCGTTGGATTTACTCCTGGGGCCAACGTCCTGACTTTC.

V and J are TRBV6-4 and TRBJ2-1; the D gene is possibly TRBD2 (6 bases). The CDR3 totals 13 residues. Per germline, CDR1 MRHNA and CDR2 SNTAGT. The V end lost 4 bases, the J end lost 9 bases, and 13 bases lay between the germline ends. CDR3 sequence (DNA): TGTGCCAGCAGTGCGAGCTTCGGGGGTGAGCAGTTCTTC. This sequence encodes CASSASFGGEQFF.

The chain employs TRBV27 and TRBJ2-1; D possibly corresponds to TRBD1 (5 bases). The CDR3 loop spans 12 amino acids. Germline lookup yields CDR1 MNHEY and CDR2 SMNVEV (reference sequence). V lost 8 bases and J 10 bases, leaving 15 bases between the germline ends. CDR3 DNA sequence: TGTGCCAGCGGCTACGCAGGGTTCGAGCAGTTCTTC. It translates to CASGYAGFEQFF.

The rearrangement uses TRBV7-8 and TRBJ2-7; 9 bases are a match to TRBD2. CDR1 and CDR2 (germline): SGHVS, FQNEAQ. The CDR3 is 14 residues long. J was trimmed by 4 bases and V by 3 bases; bases with no gene match: 4. The DNA for the CDR3 is TGTGCCAGCAGCTTGAGCGGGAGGTTTTACGAGCAGTACTTC. Translated: CASSLSGRFYEQYF.

V gene TRBV19 combines with J gene TRBJ1-2; weak D call: TRBD1 (6 bases). The V gene lost 0 bases and the J gene lost 6 bases, with 17 bases spanning the gap. The CDR3 sequence is 16 residues long. Germline V gives CDR1 LNHDA, CDR2 SQIVND (reference sequence). Here the CDR3 reads CASSIDHTGSVDGYTF. The CDR3 nucleotides are TGTGCCAGTAGTATAGATCATACAGGGTCGGTTGATGGCTACACCTTC.

The chain is built from TRBV9 and TRBJ1-4; the D is unclear. The germline V gene encodes CDR1 SGDLS and CDR2 YYNGEE. The CDR3 sequence is 13 residues long. Between the trimmed V and J ends, which lost 4 bases and 7 bases, there was a span of 11 bases. CDR3 sequence reads: CASSPSLGEKLFF. Here the CDR3 DNA reads TGTGCCAGCAGCCCCTCCCTAGGTGAAAAACTGTTTTTT.

This rearrangement joins TRBV30 to TRBJ1-3, with D maybe TRBD1 (5 bases). Trimming took off 2 bases at V and 3 bases at J, with 8 bases between the two ends. CDR3 length equals 13 residues. Germline CDR1 GTSNPN, CDR2 SVGIG (reference sequence). The CDR3 DNA sequence: TGTGCCTGGAGTCAGGGAGGTGGAAACACCATATATTTT. As protein: CAWSQGGGNTIYF.

This clone was found once. The chain joins TRBV10-3 to TRBJ2-7; no clear D gene. CDR1 and CDR2 (germline): ENHRY, SYGVKD. This CDR3 has 12 amino acids. The V and J ends lost 0 bases and 6 bases respectively, with 6 bases between them. This chain's CDR3 is CAISESNTEQYF. The CDR3 DNA reads TGTGCCATCAGTGAGTCTAACACCGAGCAGTACTTC.

The rearrangement links TRBV5-1 to TRBJ2-6; 10 positions match TRBD1. CDR1 and CDR2 (germline): SGHRS, YFSETQ. The CDR3 loop spans 17 amino acids. The J segment lost 2 bases and the V segment lost 6 bases, leaving 8 bases of the junction unmatched. CDR3 in amino acids: CASTRQGASAGANVLTF. DNA of the CDR3: TGCGCCAGCACCCGACAGGGGGCAAGTGCTGGGGCCAACGTCCTGACTTTC.

This clone came up once. This rearrangement joins TRBV27 to TRBJ1-5; maybe TRBD1 (5 bases). The CDR3 is 14 amino acids. V gave up 3 bases and J gave up 9 bases, with 15 bases separating them. In germline, CDR1 is MNHEY, CDR2 SMNVEV (reference sequence). The CDR3 loop reads CASSFGGSGMPQHF. In nucleotides, the CDR3 is TGTGCCAGCAGTTTTGGGGGGAGCGGGATGCCCCAGCATTTT.

The chain couples TRBV5-1 to TRBJ2-1, with D possibly TRBD2 on 5 matching bases. The CDR3 is 15 amino acids. The germline V gene has CDR1 SGHRS and CDR2 YFSETQ. V was cut by 0 bases and J by 5 bases, with 12 bases left in between. The CDR3 loop reads CASSLEGGGNNEQFF. CDR3 in DNA: TGCGCCAGCAGCTTGGAAGGCGGAGGAAACAATGAGCAGTTCTTC.

The chain has TRBV7-7 and TRBJ2-5; TRBD1 might be the D (7 bases). The germline CDR1 and CDR2 sequences are SSHAT and FNYEAQ (reference sequence). The CDR3 extends over 13 amino acids. CDR3 amino acids: CASGRDRQETQYF. The CDR3 nucleotides read TGTGCTAGCGGCCGGGACAGACAAGAGACCCAGTACTTC.